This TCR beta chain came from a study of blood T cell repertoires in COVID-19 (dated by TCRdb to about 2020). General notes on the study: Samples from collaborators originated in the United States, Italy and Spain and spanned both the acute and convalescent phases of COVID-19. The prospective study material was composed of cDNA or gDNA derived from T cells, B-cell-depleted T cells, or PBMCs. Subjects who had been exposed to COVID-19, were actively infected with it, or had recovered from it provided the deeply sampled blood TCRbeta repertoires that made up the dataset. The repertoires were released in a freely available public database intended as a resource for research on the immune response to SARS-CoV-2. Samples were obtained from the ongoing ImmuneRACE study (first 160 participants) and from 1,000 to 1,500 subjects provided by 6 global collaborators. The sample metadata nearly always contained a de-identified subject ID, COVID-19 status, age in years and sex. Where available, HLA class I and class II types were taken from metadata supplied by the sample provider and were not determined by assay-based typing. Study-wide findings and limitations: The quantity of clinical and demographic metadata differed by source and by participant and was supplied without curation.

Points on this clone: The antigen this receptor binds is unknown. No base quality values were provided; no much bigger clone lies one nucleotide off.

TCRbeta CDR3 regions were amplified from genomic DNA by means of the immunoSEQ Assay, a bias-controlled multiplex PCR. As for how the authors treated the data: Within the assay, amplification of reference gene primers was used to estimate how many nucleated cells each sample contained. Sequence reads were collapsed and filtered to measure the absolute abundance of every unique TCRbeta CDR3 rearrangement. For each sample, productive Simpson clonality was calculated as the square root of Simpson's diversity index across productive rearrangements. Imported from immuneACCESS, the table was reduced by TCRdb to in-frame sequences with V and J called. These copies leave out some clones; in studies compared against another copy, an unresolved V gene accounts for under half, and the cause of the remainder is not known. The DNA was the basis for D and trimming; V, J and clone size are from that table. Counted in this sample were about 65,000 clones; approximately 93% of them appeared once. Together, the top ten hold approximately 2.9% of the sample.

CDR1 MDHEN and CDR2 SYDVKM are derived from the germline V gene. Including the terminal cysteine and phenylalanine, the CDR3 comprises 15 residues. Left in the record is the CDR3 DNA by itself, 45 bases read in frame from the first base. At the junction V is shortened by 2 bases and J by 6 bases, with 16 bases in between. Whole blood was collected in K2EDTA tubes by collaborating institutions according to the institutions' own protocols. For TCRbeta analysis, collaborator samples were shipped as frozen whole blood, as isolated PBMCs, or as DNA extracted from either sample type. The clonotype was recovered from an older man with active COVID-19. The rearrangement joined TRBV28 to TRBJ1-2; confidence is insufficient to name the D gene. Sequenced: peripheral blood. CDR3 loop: CASSLARGRGNGYTF. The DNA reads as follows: TGTGCCAGCAGTTTAGCCCGAGGGCGTGGCAATGGCTACACCTTC.